A selection of T cell receptor beta chains follows, all from one sample in a study of beta chain features in type 1 diabetes. The data were produced by immunoSEQ multiplex PCR, yet TCRdb's version contains in-frame clones alone and is incomplete. The table records hundreds of thousands of clones, 7% to 9% of them present only once. The sequenced sample consisted of central memory CD4+ T cells from blood. These receptor sequences come from a woman aged 18-29 years in good health. CDR3s include the opening cysteine and the closing phenylalanine or tryptophan. The D gene is left open where the match is weak. Some rows have no size entry. The others give once, few or many, or a class for an expanded clone.

v_gene: TRBV4-3; d_gene: -; j_gene: TRBJ2-3; abundance: -; len: 15; CDR3aa: CASSQVFTDTDTQYF
v_gene: TRBV7-9; d_gene: TRBD1; j_gene: TRBJ2-1; abundance: few; len: 15; CDR3aa: CASSLDRGFVNEQFF
v_gene: TRBV10-3; d_gene: TRBD2; j_gene: TRBJ2-3; abundance: -; len: 13; CDR3aa: CAIRAGGPDTQYF
v_gene: TRBV25-1; d_gene: -; j_gene: TRBJ1-4; abundance: few; len: 16; CDR3aa: CASSERTVGDNEKLFF
v_gene: TRBV7-2; d_gene: TRBD2; j_gene: TRBJ2-4; abundance: many; len: 15; CDR3aa: CASSQEAGGVDIQYF
v_gene: TRBV6-5; d_gene: -; j_gene: TRBJ1-5; abundance: -; len: 13; CDR3aa: CASNQGRHQPQHF
v_gene: TRBV7-2; d_gene: -; j_gene: TRBJ2-4; abundance: -; len: 13; CDR3aa: CASSSQAGNIQYF
v_gene: TRBV27; d_gene: TRBD1; j_gene: TRBJ1-1; abundance: -; len: 14; CDR3aa: CASRRGTAVTEAFF
v_gene: TRBV11-2; d_gene: -; j_gene: TRBJ2-1; abundance: -; len: 15; CDR3aa: CASSQVSSSYNEQFF
v_gene: TRBV29-1; d_gene: -; j_gene: TRBJ1-2; abundance: -; len: 11; CDR3aa: CSSGGNYGYTF
v_gene: TRBV7-3; d_gene: -; j_gene: TRBJ2-2; abundance: few; len: 13; CDR3aa: CASSSTETGELFF
v_gene: TRBV19; d_gene: -; j_gene: TRBJ2-5; abundance: -; len: 17; CDR3aa: CATSAGRHRLGQETQYF
v_gene: TRBV27; d_gene: -; j_gene: TRBJ2-7; abundance: -; len: 18; CDR3aa: CASSFQGLSFAGTYEQYF
v_gene: TRBV4-2; d_gene: -; j_gene: TRBJ1-3; abundance: many; len: 15; CDR3aa: CASSQVRTTGNTIYF
v_gene: TRBV19; d_gene: -; j_gene: TRBJ2-4; abundance: few; len: 16; CDR3aa: CASSTPGPTRRNIQYF
v_gene: TRBV7-2; d_gene: -; j_gene: TRBJ2-5; abundance: many; len: 14; CDR3aa: CASSPPHTGETQYF
v_gene: TRBV13; d_gene: TRBD1; j_gene: TRBJ2-7; abundance: -; len: 15; CDR3aa: CASSTTGAVAYEQYF
v_gene: TRBV14; d_gene: -; j_gene: -; abundance: few; len: 11; CDR3aa: CASRSWGEQYF